This TCR beta chain is drawn from a study of T cells in Graves' hyperthyroidism and ophthalmopathy. RNA transcripts gave rise to amplified TCR beta CDR3 regions. The HTBI set primed first-round TCR CDR3 RT-PCR. TCRdb processed the multiplex PCR reads anew with MiXCR; each CDR3 protein has one entry. The repertoire holds under 350,000 distinct CDR3 sequences, with 20% to 25% as singletons. In making diagnoses, clinical symptoms, serum thyroxine and TRAb, thyroid ultrasound and orbital computed tomography were all used. Roughly 10 ml of fresh peripheral blood supplied the PBMCs. CDR1 and CDR2 from the germline V gene are MNHNS and SASEGT. The CDR3 is made up of 14 amino acids. V was trimmed by 5 bases and J by 4 bases, leaving 12 bases between them.

The rearrangement joins TRBV6-1 to TRBJ2-1, with D perhaps TRBD1 (6 bases). Sequencing was performed on blood. This TCR was sampled from a woman in her fifties or sixties with Graves' hyperthyroidism. The CDR3 reads CASSRDIGYNEQFF. CDR3 nucleotides: TGTGCCAGCAGTCGGGACATAGGATACAATGAGCAGTTCTTC.